The 26 T cell receptor beta chains below come from one sample, sequenced in a study of CD8 T cells in Susac syndrome. With random hexamers, reverse transcription was performed on about 0.45 to 1 ug of RNA. TCRdb re-called the immunoSEQ multiplex PCR reads through MiXCR, storing one row per CDR3 protein. The sample holds some 48,000 distinct CDR3 sequences, more than 85% seen once. The source material was CD8+ T cells from PBMCs. These receptors were obtained from a human donor in good health.

V and J are TRBV7-9 and TRBJ2-7; D might be TRBD1 (6 bases). CDR3 length equals 14 residues. Germline V gene lookup returns CDR1 SEHNR and CDR2 FQNEAQ (reference sequence). The ends were cut back, 5 bases at V and 2 bases at J, with 13 bases in the middle. The DNA of the CDR3 is TGTGCCAGCAGCCCGACAGGCACGACCTACGAGCAGTACTTC. Protein sequence: CASSPTGTTYEQYF.

This clonotype was recorded only once. The chain carries TRBV27 and TRBJ1-2; 9 bases match TRBD1. After removal of 8 bases from V and 1 base from J, the junction contained 5 bases not matched to a gene. The CDR3 contains 14 residues. Germline CDR1 is MNHEY and CDR2 is SMNVEV (reference sequence). DNA for the CDR3: TGTGCCAGCTCCTGGACAGGGGATAACTATGGCTACACCTTC. The encoded protein is CASSWTGDNYGYTF.

J is TRBJ2-7 and V is TRBV27; 9 nucleotides agree with TRBD2. CDR3 length: 15 residues. Germline V lookup: CDR1 MNHEY, CDR2 SMNVEV (reference sequence). The V segment lost 5 bases and the J segment 2 bases; nucleotides outside the gene matches: 7. The CDR3: CASSIQLAGAYEQYF. The DNA for the CDR3 is TGTGCCAGCAGTATACAATTAGCGGGAGCCTACGAGCAGTACTTC.

The genes are TRBV12-3 or TRBV12-4 and TRBJ2-7; 7 nucleotides match TRBD2. V was pared by 2 bases and J by 3 bases, with 7 bases of the junction left unmatched. The CDR3 runs to 15 residues. In nucleotides, the CDR3 is TGTGCCAGCAGTTTAAGCCTAGCGGCAAGCTACGAGCAGTACTTC. This codes for CASSLSLAASYEQYF.

The chain is built from TRBV7-6 and TRBJ1-5; 9 nucleotides line up with TRBD1. V lost 6 bases to trimming and J lost 6 bases; unmatched junction nucleotides: 6. This CDR3 has 14 residues. Germline V lookup: CDR1 SGHVS, CDR2 FNYEAQ. Here the CDR3 DNA reads TGTGCCAGCAGTTCGGGACAGGGACCTCAGCCCCAGCATTTT. This gives the protein CASSSGQGPQPQHF.

The chain combines TRBV4-1 with TRBJ2-7; 8 positions agree with TRBD2. CDR1 and CDR2 (germline): MGHRA, YSYEKL. The CDR3 is made up of 15 amino acids. After removal of 2 bases from V and 3 bases from J, the junction contained 6 bases not matched to a gene. The CDR3 loop reads CASSQTIAGFYEQYF. CDR3 bases: TGCGCCAGCAGCCAAACGATAGCGGGATTCTACGAGCAGTACTTC.

This rearrangement joins TRBV30 to TRBJ2-7, with a tentative D call TRBD1 (6 bases). Germline CDR1 is GTSNPN and CDR2 is SVGIG (reference sequence). The CDR3 is 13 residues long. V was trimmed by 3 bases and J by 2 bases, leaving 11 bases between them. The CDR3 DNA reads TGTGCCTGGAGCCAACGACAGGCCTACGAGCAGTACTTC. The encoded protein is CAWSQRQAYEQYF. The full variable domain, its missing parts supplied by reference TRBV30 and TRBJ2-7, is SQTIHQWPATLVQPVGSPLSLECTVEGTSNPNLYWYRQAAGRGLQLLFYSVGIGQISSEVPQNLSASRPQDRQFILSSKKLLLSDSGFYLCAWSQRQAYEQYFGPGTRLTVT.

V is TRBV11-2 and J is TRBJ2-2; no clear D gene. This CDR3 is built from 12 residues. Germline V gives CDR1 SGHAT, CDR2 FQNNGV. Trimming cost V 9 bases and J 5 bases, with 10 bases left between them. The CDR3: CASSLVTGELFF. In nucleotides, the CDR3 is TGTGCCAGTTCATTGGTAACCGGGGAGCTGTTTTTT.

This rearrangement joins TRBV11-2 to TRBJ2-2; possibly TRBD2 for D (5 bases). CDR1 and CDR2 from the germline V gene are SGHAT and FQNNGV. The CDR3 has 22 residues. The V and J ends lost 6 bases and 4 bases respectively, with 36 bases between them. The CDR3 spells CASRRLRPQPSLAPLGTGELFF. In DNA, the CDR3 is TGTGCCAGCAGGCGCCTCAGGCCGCAGCCAAGCTTAGCGCCCCTAGGCACCGGGGAGCTGTTTTTT.

CDR3 sequence: CSVESAGRNYEQYF. The DNA for the CDR3 is TGCAGCGTTGAGTCGGCGGGGCGAAACTACGAGCAGTACTTC. The chain uses TRBV29-1 and TRBJ2-7; tentative D call: TRBD2 (6 bases). Germline V CDR1 and CDR2: SQVTM, ANQGSEA. V was clipped by 3 bases and J by 3 bases, with 15 bases between them. The CDR3 is made up of 14 amino acids.

The V and J genes are TRBV29-1 and TRBJ1-1; possible D gene TRBD1, 5 bases. CDR3 size: 13 residues. The V gene's germline CDR1 is SQVTM and CDR2 ANQGSEA. V was trimmed by 4 bases and J by 1 base, leaving 10 bases between them. In DNA, the CDR3 is TGCAGCGTTGTCGACAGCCCGAACACTGAAGCTTTCTTT. Translated: CSVVDSPNTEAFF.

The chain links TRBV29-1 to TRBJ2-1; 8 bases align to TRBD2. J lost 9 bases, V lost 2 bases, and 9 bases had no gene match. The CDR3 has 14 amino acids. Germline assignment: CDR1 SQVTM and CDR2 ANQGSEA. CDR3 protein: CSVEPTSARSEQFF. The CDR3 DNA follows: TGCAGCGTTGAACCGACTAGCGCCCGCAGTGAGCAGTTCTTC.

V is TRBV5-6 and J is TRBJ2-7; TRBD2 aligns across 11 bases. The CDR3 loop spans 19 amino acids. The germline V gene has CDR1 SGHDT and CDR2 YYEEEE. Trimming took 0 bases from V and 2 from J; bases not matched to a gene: 13. The CDR3 region has the DNA TGTGCCAGCAGCTTGGCTGAGACTAGCGGGACCGTCTTTACCTACGAGCAGTACTTC. Amino acids: CASSLAETSGTVFTYEQYF.

The chain joins TRBV27 to TRBJ1-5; D may be TRBD1 (6 bases). V was pared by 2 bases and J by 3 bases, with 8 bases between. The CDR3 has 14 residues. In germline, CDR1 is MNHEY, CDR2 SMNVEV (reference sequence). The CDR3 is CASSLTGTNQPQHF. For the CDR3, the DNA is TGTGCCAGCAGTTTAACAGGGACCAATCAGCCCCAGCATTTT.

This clonotype was picked up one time. This sequence joins TRBV28 and TRBJ2-6; D is unresolved. The CDR3 loop spans 16 amino acids. The germline V gene encodes CDR1 MDHEN and CDR2 SYDVKM. Trimming left V 6 bases short and J 1 base short, with 13 bases between. Here the CDR3 reads CASSSVVGSGANVLTF. CDR3 nucleotides: TGTGCCAGCAGCTCCGTCGTTGGGTCTGGGGCCAACGTCCTGACTTTC.

The rearrangement links TRBV2 to TRBJ2-7, with D tentatively TRBD2 (5 bases). Between the trimmed V and J ends, which lost 1 base and 6 bases, there was a span of 16 bases. The CDR3 has 15 amino acids. CDR1 is SNHLY and CDR2 is FYNNEI in the germline V gene. CDR3 region: CASSEGGFGWGEQYF. Here the CDR3 DNA reads TGTGCCAGCAGTGAAGGAGGGTTCGGCTGGGGCGAGCAGTACTTC.

This rearrangement joins TRBV18 to TRBJ1-2, with D possibly matching TRBD1 (6 bases). Germline-derived CDR1 and CDR2 are KGHSH and LQKENI. Trimming removed 0 bases at V and 4 bases at J, with 18 bases between. The CDR3 is made up of 17 amino acids. The CDR3 loop is CASSPPMGQRQAYGYTF. DNA for the CDR3: TGTGCCAGCTCACCACCCATGGGACAACGACAAGCCTATGGCTACACCTTC.

The rearrangement uses TRBV5-6 and TRBJ2-6; tentatively, D is TRBD1 or TRBD2 (5 bases each). CDR1 is SGHDT, CDR2 YYEEEE, per germline. The CDR3 is 15 amino acids. V lost 5 bases and J lost 4, with 13 bases in between. CDR3 DNA sequence: TGTGCCAGCAGGACTACAGGCTTGGGGGCCAACGTCCTGACTTTC. Protein: CASRTTGLGANVLTF.

There are a few counts of this clonotype. The gene calls are TRBV27 and TRBJ1-2, with D perhaps TRBD1 (5 bases). Germline V CDR1 and CDR2: MNHEY, SMNVEV (reference sequence). V was pared by 6 bases and J by 5 bases, with 13 bases between. The CDR3 sequence is 13 residues long. CDR3 sequence: CASRPGGAYGYTF. The CDR3 DNA reads as TGTGCCAGCAGGCCAGGAGGGGCATATGGCTACACCTTC.

The V and J genes are TRBV7-9 and TRBJ1-1, with a weak D call TRBD1 (6 bases). Trimming removed 1 base from V and 2 bases from J, with 11 bases in between. Germline V gene sequence: CDR1 SEHNR, CDR2 FQNEAQ (reference sequence). This CDR3 comprises 15 residues. Here the CDR3 reads CASSLELGGNTEAFF. The CDR3, as DNA: TGTGCCAGCAGCTTAGAATTAGGGGGTAACACTGAAGCTTTCTTT. Drawing the rest from reference TRBV7-9 and TRBJ1-1, the complete variable domain is DTGVSQNPRHKITKRGQNVTFRCDPISEHNRLYWYRQTLGQGPEFLTYFQNEAQLEKSRLLSDRFSAERPKGSFSTLEIQRTEQGDSAMYLCASSLELGGNTEAFFGQGTRLTVV.

The chain employs TRBV10-3 and TRBJ2-7; a weak D match, TRBD1 (6 bases). V lost 6 bases and J lost 3, with 6 bases in between. Germline V lookup: CDR1 ENHRY, CDR2 SYGVKD. This CDR3 region has 11 residues. Here the CDR3 DNA reads TGTGCCATCAGGGACAGCTACGAGCAGTACTTC. Encoded protein: CAIRDSYEQYF.

The V and J genes are TRBV7-9 and TRBJ2-1; 9 positions match TRBD2. CDR3 length: 15 residues. Germline trimming cut 3 bases from V and 7 bases from J; bases unmatched to any gene: 7. The germline V gene encodes CDR1 SEHNR and CDR2 FQNEAQ (reference sequence). CDR3 sequence reads: CASSFLAGGRNEQFF. The CDR3 DNA is TGTGCCAGCAGCTTTCTGGCGGGAGGGAGGAATGAGCAGTTCTTC.

CDR3 bases: TGTGCCAGCAGCCAAGATATAGGGGGGGAGCTGTTTTTT. Amino acid sequence: CASSQDIGGELFF. The chain combines TRBV14 with TRBJ2-2; D remains unclear. This CDR3 contains 13 residues. Trimming removed 0 bases at V and 8 bases at J, with 7 bases between. The germline gives CDR1 SGHDN, CDR2 FVKESK.

The chain uses TRBV3-1 and TRBJ2-1; TRBD2 matches 10 bases. The CDR3 is 17 residues long. CDR1 LGHDT and CDR2 YNNKEL come from the germline V gene (reference sequence). Losses at the gene ends were 5 bases for V and 2 bases for J; bases not matched to a gene: 9. The CDR3 nucleotides read TGTGCCAGCAGCTTTCAAAGCGGGAGGGCCCCCTACAATGAGCAGTTCTTC. It specifies CASSFQSGRAPYNEQFF.

This clonotype has only one observation. The chain recombines TRBV3-1 with TRBJ2-2; the D is unclear. The CDR3 totals 15 residues. Germline CDR1 and CDR2: LGHDT and YNNKEL (reference sequence). V was trimmed by 0 bases and J by 4 bases, leaving 9 bases between them. Here the CDR3 reads CASSQEFTITGELFF. CDR3 coding DNA: TGTGCCAGCAGCCAAGAATTCACCATCACCGGGGAGCTGTTTTTT.

The rearrangement joins TRBV10-2 to TRBJ1-1, with D uncertain. V was shortened by 2 bases and J by 2 bases, with 3 bases between the two germline ends. The germline V gene encodes CDR1 WSHSY and CDR2 SAAADI. This CDR3 comprises 12 residues. CDR3 loop: CASSEANTEAFF. CDR3 DNA sequence: TGCGCCAGCAGTGAGGCTAACACTGAAGCTTTCTTT.